These 12 T cell receptor beta chains originate from one sample sequenced in a study of identical twins. TCRdb re-called the 5' RACE reads with MiXCR, one entry per CDR3 protein. The sample lists approximately 500,000 distinct CDR3 sequences, 20% to 25% seen once, with 2.9% in the top ten. The same sample was also studied in work on T cells expressing NK-cell markers.

The sequenced sample was CD4+ T cells sorted from blood. Source of these receptors: a young woman in good health.

The rearrangement uses TRBV28 and TRBJ2-5; tentatively, D is TRBD2 (5 bases). CDR3 length: 14 residues. From germline, CDR1 is MDHEN and CDR2 SYDVKM. V was trimmed by 5 bases and J by 5 bases, leaving 15 bases between them. The CDR3 DNA sequence: TGTGCCAGCAGTATGAAACTAGTCCGGGAGACCCAGTACTTC. Translating it yields CASSMKLVRETQYF.

The chain employs TRBV7-2 and TRBJ2-7; 12 nucleotides agree with TRBD2. Germline trimming cut 7 bases from V and 2 bases from J; bases unmatched to any gene: 12. The CDR3 contains 17 residues. In germline, CDR1 is SGHTA, CDR2 FQGNSA. CDR3 in amino acids: CASTLAGGPKYTYEQYF. As DNA, the CDR3 is TGTGCCAGCACTCTAGCGGGGGGGCCTAAATACACCTACGAGCAGTACTTC. Drawing the rest from reference TRBV7-2 and TRBJ2-7, the complete variable domain is GAGVSQSPSNKVTEKGKDVELRCDPISGHTALYWYRQSLGQGLEFLIYFQGNSAPDKSGLPSDRFSAERTGGSVSTLTIQRTQQEDSAVYLCASTLAGGPKYTYEQYFGPGTRLTVT.

A few counts support this clonotype. The V gene is TRBV7-8, the J gene TRBJ2-7; maybe TRBD1 (6 bases). The CDR3 contains 13 residues. Per the germline V gene, CDR1 is SGHVS and CDR2 is FQNEAQ. V was cut by 4 bases and J by 3 bases, with 10 bases left in between. The CDR3 region has the DNA TGTGCCAGCAGCTCCACAGGGATCTACGAGCAGTACTTC. This encodes CASSSTGIYEQYF.

The chain recombines TRBV20-1 with TRBJ2-1; a weak D match, TRBD2 (6 bases). The germline V gene has CDR1 DFQATT and CDR2 SNEGSKA (reference sequence). Deletions cut 5 bases from V and 4 bases from J, with 21 bases between. This CDR3 spans 16 amino acids. CDR3 in DNA: TGCAGTGCTCATGGAGGGGTCACTTTCCGATACAATGAGCAGTTCTTC. Its protein product is CSAHGGVTFRYNEQFF.

This clonotype appeared a few times. V gene TRBV30 combines with J gene TRBJ2-2; no clear D. Trimming cost V 0 bases and J 7 bases, with 6 bases left between them. The V gene's germline CDR1 is GTSNPN and CDR2 SVGIG (reference sequence). This CDR3 region has 12 residues. The CDR3: CAWSVSGGELFF. For the CDR3, the DNA is TGTGCCTGGAGTGTATCGGGCGGGGAGCTGTTTTTT.

The gene calls are TRBV20-1 and TRBJ2-7; no reliable D call. Trimming shortened V by 6 bases and J by 4 bases, and 13 bases separated the two germline ends. The V gene's germline CDR1 is DFQATT and CDR2 SNEGSKA (reference sequence). The CDR3 consists of 12 residues. The DNA for the CDR3 is TGCAGTGCCACACGAGGCTTTTACGAGCAGTACTTC. Amino acid sequence: CSATRGFYEQYF.

This clonotype came up many times. The chain recombines TRBV9 with TRBJ1-1; D is unresolved. V lost 1 base and J lost 2, with 9 bases in between. This CDR3 is built from 14 residues. Germline V gene data show CDR1 as SGDLS and CDR2 as YYNGEE. The CDR3 region has the DNA TGTGCCAGCAGCGTAACCGCAGGAAACACTGAAGCTTTCTTT. This gives the protein CASSVTAGNTEAFF.

This clonotype has a count of ten or more. The chain carries TRBV5-1 and TRBJ2-1; D assignment may be TRBD1 or TRBD2 (7 bases each). V lost 1 base and J lost 8, with 13 bases in between. Germline loops: CDR1 SGHRS, CDR2 YFSETQ. The CDR3 extends over 14 amino acids. The DNA of the CDR3 is TGCGCCAGCAGCTTGAGTCAGGGGGGGGATGAGCAGTTCTTC. Translating gives CASSLSQGGDEQFF.

A few counts support this clonotype. The rearrangement links TRBV12-3 or TRBV12-4 to TRBJ2-6, with 9 bases that match TRBD1. V was clipped by 3 bases and J by 0 bases; unmatched bases: 3. This CDR3 has 17 residues. CDR3 bases: TGTGCCAGCAGTTTGACAGGGGGGAGCTCTGGGGCCAACGTCCTGACTTTC. This sequence encodes CASSLTGGSSGANVLTF.

The chain employs TRBV5-1 and TRBJ2-3, with D tentatively TRBD1 or TRBD2 (7 bases each). Germline V gene lookup returns CDR1 SGHRS and CDR2 YFSETQ. The ends were cut back, 6 bases at V and 3 bases at J, with 11 bases in the middle. The CDR3 covers 13 residues. The CDR3 loop is CASNQGGTDTQYF. CDR3 nucleotide sequence: TGCGCCAGCAACCAGGGGGGGACAGATACGCAGTATTTT.

This clonotype was observed a handful of times. The gene calls are TRBV7-2 and TRBJ2-1, with 11 bases lining up with TRBD2. The germline V gene encodes CDR1 SGHTA and CDR2 FQGNSA. Germline trimming cut 5 bases from V and 15 bases from J; bases unmatched to any gene: 15. The CDR3 is 15 residues long. CDR3 bases: TGTGCCAGCAGCCATCCTGGGACTAGCGGAGTCGGGGTGTTCTTC. Translation gives CASSHPGTSGVGVFF. Full variable domain (remainder filled in from reference TRBV7-2 and TRBJ2-1): GAGVSQSPSNKVTEKGKDVELRCDPISGHTALYWYRQSLGQGLEFLIYFQGNSAPDKSGLPSDRFSAERTGGSVSTLTIQRTQQEDSAVYLCASSHPGTSGVGVFFGPGTRLTVL.

In this sample, this clonotype turned up a few times. This chain connects TRBV20-1 to TRBJ1-5; weak D call: TRBD1 (5 bases). Germline V gene data show CDR1 as DFQATT and CDR2 as SNEGSKA (reference sequence). The CDR3 is 15 amino acids. Trimming took 5 bases from V and 9 from J, leaving 23 bases between them. The CDR3 DNA reads as TGCAGTGCTCAAGGCTCCAGGGTGGAGCATCGGCCCCAGCATTTT. Encoded protein: CSAQGSRVEHRPQHF.